Reported below is one TCR beta chain. This sample was included in a study of blood T cell repertoires in COVID-19. Study in general: There were acute and convalescent COVID-19 samples, and they came from the United States, Italy and Spain. From T cells, B-cell-depleted T cells, or PBMCs came the material, which was cDNA or gDNA.

Original processing methods: Quantification of nucleated cells was approximated via reference gene primer amplification. TCRdb's table, derived via immunoSEQ multiplex PCR, lists solely in-frame clones and lacks some. The V and J calls and clone size come from that table; D and trimming were worked out from the DNA. The sample contains some 130,000 clones, roughly four fifths of which appear only once. The TCR originated in a human donor in a cohort sampled during active COVID-19. The sequenced sample was peripheral blood.

CDR3 region: CASSILMVTGEGYTF. CDR3 sequence (DNA): TGTGCCAGTAGTATTCTAATGGTGACAGGGGAAGGCTACACCTTC. This chain uses TRBV19 with TRBJ1-2; 8 bases are a match to TRBD1. Germline assignment: CDR1 LNHDA and CDR2 SQIVND (reference sequence). The CDR3 spans 15 residues. Trimming at V came to 3 bases and at J to 8 bases, leaving 11 bases not matched to a gene.